This section outlines one TCR beta chain sequence together with its context. Its target is not known. This sample stems from a study of breast tumors, draining lymph nodes, adjacent tissues. TCRdb independently ran MiXCR on the multiplex PCR reads; one entry per CDR3 protein. The sample lists about 270,000 distinct CDR3 sequences, 30% occurring once. This CDR3 spans 15 amino acids. CDR1 MGHDK and CDR2 SYGVNS come from the germline V gene. Trimming took 11 bases from V and 7 from J; bases not matched to a gene: 15. Study-wide results and caveats: Luminal-like breast cancer showed significantly higher tumor–nontumor repertoire similarity than basal-like. Findings are consistent with lymph node origin and intratumoral expansion of most tumor T cells. Tumor TCR diversity was below lymph nodes but above nontumor tissue. Data only fit, rather than demonstrated, lymph node origin of most tumor T cells.

Samples came from axillary lymph nodes draining the breast cancer. The chain recombines TRBV25-1 with TRBJ2-1, with 9 bases matching TRBD2. This receptor was taken from a female donor with breast cancer. Some clones in this sample may be carry-over from other donors' samples. What was sequenced was axillary lymph node tissue. The CDR3 protein is CAWMVGLAGINEQFF. The DNA of the CDR3 is TGTGCCTGGATGGTCGGCCTAGCGGGAATTAATGAGCAGTTCTTC.